This record looks at one TCR beta chain sequence and its context. This CDR3 has 15 residues. The ends lost 3 bases at V and 4 bases at J; junction bases unmatched: 6. CDR1 MNHEY and CDR2 SMNVEV come from the germline V gene (reference sequence). This specimen comes from a study of blood T cell repertoires in COVID-19. Clones were sequenced by immunoSEQ multiplex PCR, and TCRdb holds only the in-frame ones, with some missing. The repertoire has some 39,000 clones, more than 65% of them found once; the top ten carry approximately 26%. The J gene is TRBJ1-5, the V gene TRBV27; 7 positions agree with TRBD1. This TCR came from a man older than 75 with acute or convalescent COVID-19. The material sequenced was peripheral blood. DNA of the CDR3: TGTGCCAGCAGTTTGTTGGCAGGGGGGAATCAGCCCCAGCATTTT. This codes for CASSLLAGGNQPQHF.